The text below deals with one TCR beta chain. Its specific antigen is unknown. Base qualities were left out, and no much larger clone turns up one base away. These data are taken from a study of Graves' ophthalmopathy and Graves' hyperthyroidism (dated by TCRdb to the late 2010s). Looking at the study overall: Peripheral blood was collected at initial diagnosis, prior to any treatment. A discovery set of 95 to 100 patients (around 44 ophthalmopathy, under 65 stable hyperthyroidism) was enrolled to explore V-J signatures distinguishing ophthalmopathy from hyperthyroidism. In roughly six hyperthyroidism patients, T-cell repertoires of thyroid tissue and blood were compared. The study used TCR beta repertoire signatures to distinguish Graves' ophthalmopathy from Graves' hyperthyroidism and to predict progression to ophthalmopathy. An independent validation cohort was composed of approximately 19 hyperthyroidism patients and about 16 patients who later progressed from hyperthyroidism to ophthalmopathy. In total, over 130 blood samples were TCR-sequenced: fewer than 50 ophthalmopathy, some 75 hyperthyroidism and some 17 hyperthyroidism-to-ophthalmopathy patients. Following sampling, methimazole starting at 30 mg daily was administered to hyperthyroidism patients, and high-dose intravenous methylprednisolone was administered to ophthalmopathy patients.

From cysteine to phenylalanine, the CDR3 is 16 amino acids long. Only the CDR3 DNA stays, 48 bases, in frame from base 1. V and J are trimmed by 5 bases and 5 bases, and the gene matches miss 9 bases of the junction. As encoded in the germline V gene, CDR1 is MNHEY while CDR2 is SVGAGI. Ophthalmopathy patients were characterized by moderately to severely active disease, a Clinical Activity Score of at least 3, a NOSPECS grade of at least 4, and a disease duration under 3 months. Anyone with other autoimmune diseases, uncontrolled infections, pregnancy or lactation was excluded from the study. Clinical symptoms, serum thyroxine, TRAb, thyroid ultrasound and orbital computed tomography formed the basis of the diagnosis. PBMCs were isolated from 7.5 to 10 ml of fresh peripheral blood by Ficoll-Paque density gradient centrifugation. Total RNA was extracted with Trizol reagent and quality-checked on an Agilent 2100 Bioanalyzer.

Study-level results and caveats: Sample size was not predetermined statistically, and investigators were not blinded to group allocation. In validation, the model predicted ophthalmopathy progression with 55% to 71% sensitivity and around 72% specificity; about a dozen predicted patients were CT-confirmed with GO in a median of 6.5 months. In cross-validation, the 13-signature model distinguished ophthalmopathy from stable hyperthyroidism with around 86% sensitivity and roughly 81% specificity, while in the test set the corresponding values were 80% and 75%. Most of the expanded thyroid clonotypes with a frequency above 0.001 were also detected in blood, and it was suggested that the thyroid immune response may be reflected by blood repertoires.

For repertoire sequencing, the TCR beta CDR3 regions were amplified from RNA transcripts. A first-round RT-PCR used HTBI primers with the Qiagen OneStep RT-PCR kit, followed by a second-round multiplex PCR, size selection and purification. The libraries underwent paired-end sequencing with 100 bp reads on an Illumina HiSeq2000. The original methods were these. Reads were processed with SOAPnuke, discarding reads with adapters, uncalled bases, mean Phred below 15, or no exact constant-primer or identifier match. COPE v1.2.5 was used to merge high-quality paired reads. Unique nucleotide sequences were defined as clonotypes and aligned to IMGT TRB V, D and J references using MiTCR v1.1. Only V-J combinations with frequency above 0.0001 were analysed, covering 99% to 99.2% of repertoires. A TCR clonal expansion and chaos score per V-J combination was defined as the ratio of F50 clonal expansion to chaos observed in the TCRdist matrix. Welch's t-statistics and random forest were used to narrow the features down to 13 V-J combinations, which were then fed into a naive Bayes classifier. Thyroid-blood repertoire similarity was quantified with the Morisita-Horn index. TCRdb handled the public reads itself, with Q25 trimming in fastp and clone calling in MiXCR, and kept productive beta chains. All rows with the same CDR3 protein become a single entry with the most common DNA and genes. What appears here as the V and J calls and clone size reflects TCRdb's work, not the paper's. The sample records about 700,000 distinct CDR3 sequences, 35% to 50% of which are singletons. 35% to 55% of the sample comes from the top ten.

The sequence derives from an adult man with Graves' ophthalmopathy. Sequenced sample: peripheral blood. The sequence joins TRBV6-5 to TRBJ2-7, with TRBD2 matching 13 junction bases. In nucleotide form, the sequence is TGTGCCAGCAGTCCACGGACTAGCGGGAGTTTCGACGAGCAGTACTTC. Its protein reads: CASSPRTSGSFDEQYF.